The present TCR beta chain was sequenced within a study of blood T cells in healthy people across ages. For the second PCR, which ran for about 6 to 12 cycles, a sample-barcoded 5' primer and a J-beta primer mix were used. MiXCR, applied by TCRdb to the 5' RACE reads, yields one record per CDR3 protein. Of over a million distinct CDR3 sequences listed, 42% are singletons. Germline V gene data show CDR1 as WNHNN and CDR2 as SYGVQD (reference sequence). V lost 2 bases, J lost 9 bases, and 16 bases lay in between. The CDR3 is made up of 14 amino acids. The TCR originated in a woman between 18 and 29 years old in good health. Sequenced sample: blood. V is TRBV10-1 and J is TRBJ1-1; D is possibly TRBD1 (6 bases). This CDR3 reads CASSEASIGGKAFF. CDR3 DNA sequence: TGCGCCAGCAGTGAGGCGTCTATAGGGGGAAAAGCTTTCTTT.